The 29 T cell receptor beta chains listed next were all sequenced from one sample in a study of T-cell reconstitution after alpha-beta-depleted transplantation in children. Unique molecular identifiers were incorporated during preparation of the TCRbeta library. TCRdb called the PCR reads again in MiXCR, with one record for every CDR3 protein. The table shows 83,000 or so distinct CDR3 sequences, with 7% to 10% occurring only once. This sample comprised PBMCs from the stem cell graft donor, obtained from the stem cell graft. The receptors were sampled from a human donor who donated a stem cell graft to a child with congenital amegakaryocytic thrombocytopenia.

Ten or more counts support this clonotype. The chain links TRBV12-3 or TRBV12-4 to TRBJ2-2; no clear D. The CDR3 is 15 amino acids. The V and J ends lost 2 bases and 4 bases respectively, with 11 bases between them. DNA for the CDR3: TGTGCCAGCAGTTTACGTCCAGGCTCCACCGGGGAGCTGTTTTTT. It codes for CASSLRPGSTGELFF.

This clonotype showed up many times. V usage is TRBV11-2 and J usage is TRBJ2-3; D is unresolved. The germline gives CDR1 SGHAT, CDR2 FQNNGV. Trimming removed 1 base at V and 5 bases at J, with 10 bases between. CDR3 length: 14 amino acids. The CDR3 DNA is TGTGCCAGCAGCTTAGGGGGTAGCCAAGATACGCAGTATTTT. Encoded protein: CASSLGGSQDTQYF.

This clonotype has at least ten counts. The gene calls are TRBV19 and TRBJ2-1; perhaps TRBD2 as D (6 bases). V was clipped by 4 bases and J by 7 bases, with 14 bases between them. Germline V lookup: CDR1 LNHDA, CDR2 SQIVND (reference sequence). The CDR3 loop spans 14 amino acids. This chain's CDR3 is CASSSSGGVNEQFF. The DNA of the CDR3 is TGTGCCAGTAGTAGTAGCGGAGGGGTAAATGAGCAGTTCTTC.

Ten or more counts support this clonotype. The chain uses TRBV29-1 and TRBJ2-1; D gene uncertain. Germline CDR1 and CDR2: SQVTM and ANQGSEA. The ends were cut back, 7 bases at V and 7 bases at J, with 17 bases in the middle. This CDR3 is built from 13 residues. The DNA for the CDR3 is TGCAGCGCTGCGGTGGTGGTTCGTAATGAGCAGTTCTTC. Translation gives CSAAVVVRNEQFF.

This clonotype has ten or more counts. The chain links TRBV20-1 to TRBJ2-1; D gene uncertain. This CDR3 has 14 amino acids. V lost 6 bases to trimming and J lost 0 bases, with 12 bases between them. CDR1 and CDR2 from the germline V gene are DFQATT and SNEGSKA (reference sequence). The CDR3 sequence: CSAAVLSSYNEQFF. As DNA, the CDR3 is TGCAGTGCCGCCGTTCTGAGCTCCTACAATGAGCAGTTCTTC.

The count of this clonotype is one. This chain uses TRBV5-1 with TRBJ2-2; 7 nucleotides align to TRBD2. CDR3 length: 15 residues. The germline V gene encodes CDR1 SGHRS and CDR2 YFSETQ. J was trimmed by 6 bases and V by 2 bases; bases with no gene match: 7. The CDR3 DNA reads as TGCGCCAGCAGCTTCTTGGGCGGGAGTGCCGGGGAGCTGTTTTTT. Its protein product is CASSFLGGSAGELFF.

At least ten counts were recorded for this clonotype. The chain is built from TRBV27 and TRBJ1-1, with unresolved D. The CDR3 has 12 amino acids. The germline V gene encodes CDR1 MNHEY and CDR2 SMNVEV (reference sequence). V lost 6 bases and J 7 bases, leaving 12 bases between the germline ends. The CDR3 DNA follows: TGTGCCAGCAGATCTCAACACGGTGAAGCTTTCTTT. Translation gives CASRSQHGEAFF.

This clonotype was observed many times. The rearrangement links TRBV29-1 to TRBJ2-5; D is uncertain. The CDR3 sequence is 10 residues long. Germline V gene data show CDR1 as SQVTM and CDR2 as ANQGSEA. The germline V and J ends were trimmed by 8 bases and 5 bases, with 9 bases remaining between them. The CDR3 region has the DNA TGCAGCTCGGGCCCGGAGACCCAGTACTTC. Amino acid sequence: CSSGPETQYF.

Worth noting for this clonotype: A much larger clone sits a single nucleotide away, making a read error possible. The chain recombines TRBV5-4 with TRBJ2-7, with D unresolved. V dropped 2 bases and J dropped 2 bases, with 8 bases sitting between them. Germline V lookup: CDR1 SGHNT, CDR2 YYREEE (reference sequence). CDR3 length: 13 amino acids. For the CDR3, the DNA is TGTGCCAGCAGCTTTAGGCTCCCCTACGAGCAGTACTTC. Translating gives CASSFRLPYEQYF.

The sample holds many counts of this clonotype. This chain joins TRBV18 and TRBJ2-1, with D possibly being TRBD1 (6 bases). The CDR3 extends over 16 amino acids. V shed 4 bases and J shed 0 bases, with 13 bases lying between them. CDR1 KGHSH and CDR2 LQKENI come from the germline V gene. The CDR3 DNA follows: TGTGCCAGCTCACTGACAGGTGCCAGCTCCTACAATGAGCAGTTCTTC. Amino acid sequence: CASSLTGASSYNEQFF.

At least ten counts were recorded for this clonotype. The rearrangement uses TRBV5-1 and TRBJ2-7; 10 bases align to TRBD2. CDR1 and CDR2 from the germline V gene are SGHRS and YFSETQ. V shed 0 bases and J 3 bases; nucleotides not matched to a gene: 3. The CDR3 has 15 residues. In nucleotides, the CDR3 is TGCGCCAGCAGCTTGGGAGCTAGCGGGAGCTACGAGCAGTACTTC. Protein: CASSLGASGSYEQYF. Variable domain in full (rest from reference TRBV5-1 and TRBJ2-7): KAGVTQTPRYLIKTRGQQVTLSCSPISGHRSVSWYQQTPGQGLQFLFEYFSETQRNKGNFPGRFSGRQFSNSRSEMNVSTLELGDSALYLCASSLGASGSYEQYFGPGTRLTVT.

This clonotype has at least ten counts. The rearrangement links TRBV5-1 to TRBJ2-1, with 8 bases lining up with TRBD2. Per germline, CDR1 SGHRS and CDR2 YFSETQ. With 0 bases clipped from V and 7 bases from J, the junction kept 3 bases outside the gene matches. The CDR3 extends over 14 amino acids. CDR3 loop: CASSLAGGRNEQFF. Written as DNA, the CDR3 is TGCGCCAGCAGCTTGGCGGGGGGGAGGAATGAGCAGTTCTTC.

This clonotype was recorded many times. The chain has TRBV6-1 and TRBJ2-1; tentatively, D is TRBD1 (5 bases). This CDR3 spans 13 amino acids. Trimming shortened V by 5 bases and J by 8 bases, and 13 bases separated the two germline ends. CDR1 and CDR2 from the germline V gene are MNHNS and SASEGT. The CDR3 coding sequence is TGTGCCAGCAGTCAGGGCCCTCCGGATGAGCAGTTCTTC. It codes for CASSQGPPDEQFF.

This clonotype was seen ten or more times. The CDR3 loop is CASSGSGGNSYNEQFF. CDR3 nucleotide sequence: TGCGCCAGCAGCGGAAGCGGGGGCAACTCCTACAATGAGCAGTTCTTC. The V call is TRBV5-1, the J call TRBJ2-1; 8 bases agree with TRBD2. CDR3 length: 16 amino acids. Germline V CDR1 and CDR2: SGHRS, YFSETQ. The trim removed 4 bases at V and 0 bases at J, leaving 6 bases unmatched.

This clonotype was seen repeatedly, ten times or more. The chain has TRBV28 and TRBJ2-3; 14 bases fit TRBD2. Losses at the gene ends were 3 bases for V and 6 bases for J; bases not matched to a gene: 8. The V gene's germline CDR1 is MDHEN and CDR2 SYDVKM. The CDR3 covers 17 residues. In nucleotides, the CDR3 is TGTGCCAGCAGTTTCGGGACTAGCGGGAGTGGGTTCGATACGCAGTATTTT. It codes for CASSFGTSGSGFDTQYF.

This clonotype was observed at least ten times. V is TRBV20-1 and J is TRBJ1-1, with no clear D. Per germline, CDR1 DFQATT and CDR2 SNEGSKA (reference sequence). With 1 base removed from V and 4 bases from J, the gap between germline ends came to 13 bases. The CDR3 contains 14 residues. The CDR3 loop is CSARGGGISTEAFF. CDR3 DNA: TGCAGTGCTAGAGGGGGAGGAATATCCACTGAAGCTTTCTTT.

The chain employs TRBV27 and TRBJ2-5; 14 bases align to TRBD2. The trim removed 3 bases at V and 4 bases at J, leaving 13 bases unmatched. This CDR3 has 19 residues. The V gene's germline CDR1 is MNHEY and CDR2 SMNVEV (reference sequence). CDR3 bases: TGTGCCAGCAGTTTTTCCACCCGACTAGCGGGGGGGACAGGAGAGACCCAGTACTTC. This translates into CASSFSTRLAGGTGETQYF.

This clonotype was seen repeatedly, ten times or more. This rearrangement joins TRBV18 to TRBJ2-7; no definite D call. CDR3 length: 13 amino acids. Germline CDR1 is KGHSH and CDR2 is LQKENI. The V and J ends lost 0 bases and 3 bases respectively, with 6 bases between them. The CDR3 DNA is TGTGCCAGCTCACCACCGTTCAACTACGAGCAGTACTTC. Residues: CASSPPFNYEQYF. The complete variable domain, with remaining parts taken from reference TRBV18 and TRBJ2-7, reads NAGVMQNPRHLVRRRGQEARLRCSPMKGHSHVYWYRQLPEEGLKFMVYLQKENIIDESGMPKERFSAEFPKEGPSILRIQQVVRGDSAAYFCASSPPFNYEQYFGPGTRLTVT.

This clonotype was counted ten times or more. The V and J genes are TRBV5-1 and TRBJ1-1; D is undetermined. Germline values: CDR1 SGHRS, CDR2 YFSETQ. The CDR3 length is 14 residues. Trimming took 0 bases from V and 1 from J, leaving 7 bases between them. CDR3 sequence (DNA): TGCGCCAGCAGCTTGGATGGAGCGAACACTGAAGCTTTCTTT. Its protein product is CASSLDGANTEAFF.

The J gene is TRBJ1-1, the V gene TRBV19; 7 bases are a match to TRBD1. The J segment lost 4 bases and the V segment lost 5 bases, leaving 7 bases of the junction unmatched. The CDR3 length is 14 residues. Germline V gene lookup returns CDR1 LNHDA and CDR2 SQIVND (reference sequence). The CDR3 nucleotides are TGTGCCAGTAGTCCCGGGGCAGGGGGCACTGAAGCTTTCTTT. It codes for CASSPGAGGTEAFF.

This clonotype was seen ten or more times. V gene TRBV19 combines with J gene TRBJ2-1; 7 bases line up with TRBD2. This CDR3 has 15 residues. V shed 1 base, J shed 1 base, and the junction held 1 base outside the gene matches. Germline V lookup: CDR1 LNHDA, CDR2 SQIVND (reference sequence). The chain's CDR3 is CASSIGGGSYNEQFF. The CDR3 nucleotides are TGTGCCAGTAGTATAGGGGGAGGGTCCTACAATGAGCAGTTCTTC.

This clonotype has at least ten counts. DNA for the CDR3: TGTGCCAGCAGCTTAGATCAGGGGAGACGGTTCTACAATGAGCAGTTCTTC. Translated, it gives CASSLDQGRRFYNEQFF. The gene calls are TRBV11-2 and TRBJ2-1; weak D call: TRBD1 (6 bases). The ends were cut back, 0 bases at V and 3 bases at J, with 15 bases in the middle. The CDR3 runs 17 residues. Germline V lookup: CDR1 SGHAT, CDR2 FQNNGV. Looking up the rest from reference TRBV11-2 and TRBJ2-1 gives the full variable domain: EAGVAQSPRYKIIEKRQSVAFWCNPISGHATLYWYQQILGQGPKLLIQFQNNGVVDDSQLPKDRFSAERLKGVDSTLKIQPAKLEDSAVYLCASSLDQGRRFYNEQFFGPGTRLTVL.

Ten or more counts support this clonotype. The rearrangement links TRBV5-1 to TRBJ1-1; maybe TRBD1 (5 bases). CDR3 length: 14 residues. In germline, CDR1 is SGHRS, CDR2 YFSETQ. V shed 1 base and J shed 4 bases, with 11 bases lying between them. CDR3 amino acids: CASSLSGGSTEAFF. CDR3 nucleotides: TGCGCCAGCAGCTTGAGTGGGGGAAGCACTGAAGCTTTCTTT.

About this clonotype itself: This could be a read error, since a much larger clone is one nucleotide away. The CDR3 DNA follows: TGCGCCACCAGCCCGACACCCCAAGAGACCCAGTACTTC. The encoded protein is CATSPTPQETQYF. This sequence joins TRBV5-1 and TRBJ2-5; D is ambiguous. Germline assignment: CDR1 SGHRS and CDR2 YFSETQ. The CDR3 spans 13 residues. The full variable domain, completed using reference TRBV5-1 and TRBJ2-5, is KAGVTQTPRYLIKTRGQQVTLSCSPISGHRSVSWYQQTPGQGLQFLFEYFSETQRNKGNFPGRFSGRQFSNSRSEMNVSTLELGDSALYLCATSPTPQETQYFGPGTRLLVL.

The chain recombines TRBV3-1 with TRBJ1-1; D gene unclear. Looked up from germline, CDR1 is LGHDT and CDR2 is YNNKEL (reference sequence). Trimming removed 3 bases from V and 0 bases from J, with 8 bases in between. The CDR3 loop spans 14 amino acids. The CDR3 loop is CASSHGSMNTEAFF. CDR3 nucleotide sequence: TGTGCCAGCAGCCACGGTTCCATGAACACTGAAGCTTTCTTT.

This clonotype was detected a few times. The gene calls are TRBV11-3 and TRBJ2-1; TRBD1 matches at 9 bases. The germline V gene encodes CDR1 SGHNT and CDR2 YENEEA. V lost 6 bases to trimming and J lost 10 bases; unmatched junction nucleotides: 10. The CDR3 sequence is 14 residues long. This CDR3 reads CASRPGQGKGEQFF. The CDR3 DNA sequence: TGTGCCAGCAGACCGGGACAGGGAAAAGGCGAGCAGTTCTTC. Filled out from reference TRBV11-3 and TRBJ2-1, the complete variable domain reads EAGVVQSPRYKIIEKKQPVAFWCNPISGHNTLYWYLQNLGQGPELLIRYENEEAVDDSQLPKDRFSAERLKGVDSTLKIQPAELGDSAVYLCASRPGQGKGEQFFGPGTRLTVL.

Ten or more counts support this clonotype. This CDR3 reads CAISQEISTNEKLFF. CDR3 DNA sequence: TGTGCCATCAGCCAGGAGATTTCAACTAATGAAAAACTGTTTTTT. The chain couples TRBV10-3 to TRBJ1-4; D is unresolved. In germline, CDR1 is ENHRY, CDR2 SYGVKD. CDR3 size: 15 residues. Trimming took 6 bases from V and 0 from J, leaving 11 bases between them.

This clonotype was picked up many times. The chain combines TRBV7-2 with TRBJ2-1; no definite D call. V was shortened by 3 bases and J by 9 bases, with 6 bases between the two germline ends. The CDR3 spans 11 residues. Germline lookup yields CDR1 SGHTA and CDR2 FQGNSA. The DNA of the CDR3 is TGTGCCAGCAGCTTCAGTACTGAGCAGTTCTTC. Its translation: CASSFSTEQFF.

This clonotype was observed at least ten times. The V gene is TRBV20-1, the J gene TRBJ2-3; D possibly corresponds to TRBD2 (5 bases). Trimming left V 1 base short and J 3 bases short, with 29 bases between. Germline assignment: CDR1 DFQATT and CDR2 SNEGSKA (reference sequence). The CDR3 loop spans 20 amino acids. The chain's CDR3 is CSARGDRRDYFTPPTDTQYF. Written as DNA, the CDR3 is TGCAGTGCTAGAGGGGATCGACGCGACTATTTCACCCCCCCAACAGATACGCAGTATTTT.